The following is a TCR beta chain sequence with its context. Its antigen is not identified. These data originate in a study of cytomegalovirus exposure and HLA in healthy donors. Across the study: Previous work identified 120 million or so unique TCR beta sequences from 200 million or so T cells.

The study, taken as a whole, reports: The presence/absence work took it that sequencing depth was about the same across donors. Usually a TCR sequence was rare, but some public TCRs were found in many donors. The HLA-A and HLA-B alleles of most subjects were reportedly predicted accurately from TCR beta sequences.

Germline values: CDR1 LNHDA, CDR2 SQIVND (reference sequence). The V gene end was trimmed by 10 bases and the J gene end by 3 bases; junction bases not matched to a gene: 9. CDR3 length equals 15 residues. In the PCR, 60 Vbeta and 13 Jbeta primers were used. The table came from immunoSEQ multiplex PCR; TCRdb's copy has only in-frame clones and leaves some out. The sample includes some 150,000 clones, approximately 78% of them seen just once. This TCR was recovered from a man younger than 35 in good health and CMV-seropositive. Sequencing was done on a sample of PBMCs. The V and J genes are TRBV19 and TRBJ2-7; TRBD2 matches 13 bases. CDR3 in amino acids: CATSWGTSGNYEQYF. Here the CDR3 DNA reads TGTGCCACCTCTTGGGGGACTAGCGGGAACTACGAGCAGTACTTC.